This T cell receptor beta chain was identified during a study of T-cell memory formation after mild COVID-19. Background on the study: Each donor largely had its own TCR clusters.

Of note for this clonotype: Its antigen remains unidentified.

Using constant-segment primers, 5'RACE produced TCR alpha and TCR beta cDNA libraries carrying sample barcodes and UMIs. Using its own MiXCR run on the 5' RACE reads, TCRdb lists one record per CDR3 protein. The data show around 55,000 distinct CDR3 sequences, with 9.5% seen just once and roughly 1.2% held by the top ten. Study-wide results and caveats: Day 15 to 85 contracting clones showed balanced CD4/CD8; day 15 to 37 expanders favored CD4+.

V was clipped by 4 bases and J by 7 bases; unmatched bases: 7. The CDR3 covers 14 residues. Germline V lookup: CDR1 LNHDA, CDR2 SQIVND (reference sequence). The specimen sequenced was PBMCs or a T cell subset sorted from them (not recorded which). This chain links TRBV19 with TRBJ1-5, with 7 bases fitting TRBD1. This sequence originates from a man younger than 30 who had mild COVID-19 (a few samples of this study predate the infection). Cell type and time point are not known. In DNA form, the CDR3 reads TGTGCCAGTAGTAGACAGGGTGGCGGACAGCCCCAGCATTTT. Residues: CASSRQGGGQPQHF.